This TCR beta chain was profiled in a study of blood T cell repertoires in COVID-19. Background on the study: Sites in the United States, Italy and Spain provided acute and convalescent COVID-19 samples. T cells, B-cell-depleted T cells, or PBMCs supplied cDNA or gDNA.

Deletions cut 4 bases from V and 0 bases from J, with 15 bases between. Germline CDR1 is MNHNY and CDR2 is SVGAGI (reference sequence). CDR3 length equals 16 residues. Per the authors' pipeline: Amplifying reference gene primers gave estimates of nucleated cell counts. Profiling relied on immunoSEQ multiplex PCR, and the TCRdb table lists in-frame clones only, not all of them. D and trimming were read from the DNA, whereas the V and J calls and clone size are those reported in that table. The repertoire includes about 220,000 clones, roughly 84% of them detected once, and roughly 2.8% sits in the top ten.

The clonotype was recovered from a man aged 45-60 years who had recovered from COVID-19. The sample consisted of peripheral blood. The J gene is TRBJ1-2, the V gene TRBV6-6; possible D gene TRBD1, 5 bases. CDR3 loop: CASSLSLTDPNYGYTF. The CDR3 nucleotides read TGTGCCAGCAGTTTATCATTGACAGACCCTAACTATGGCTACACCTTC.